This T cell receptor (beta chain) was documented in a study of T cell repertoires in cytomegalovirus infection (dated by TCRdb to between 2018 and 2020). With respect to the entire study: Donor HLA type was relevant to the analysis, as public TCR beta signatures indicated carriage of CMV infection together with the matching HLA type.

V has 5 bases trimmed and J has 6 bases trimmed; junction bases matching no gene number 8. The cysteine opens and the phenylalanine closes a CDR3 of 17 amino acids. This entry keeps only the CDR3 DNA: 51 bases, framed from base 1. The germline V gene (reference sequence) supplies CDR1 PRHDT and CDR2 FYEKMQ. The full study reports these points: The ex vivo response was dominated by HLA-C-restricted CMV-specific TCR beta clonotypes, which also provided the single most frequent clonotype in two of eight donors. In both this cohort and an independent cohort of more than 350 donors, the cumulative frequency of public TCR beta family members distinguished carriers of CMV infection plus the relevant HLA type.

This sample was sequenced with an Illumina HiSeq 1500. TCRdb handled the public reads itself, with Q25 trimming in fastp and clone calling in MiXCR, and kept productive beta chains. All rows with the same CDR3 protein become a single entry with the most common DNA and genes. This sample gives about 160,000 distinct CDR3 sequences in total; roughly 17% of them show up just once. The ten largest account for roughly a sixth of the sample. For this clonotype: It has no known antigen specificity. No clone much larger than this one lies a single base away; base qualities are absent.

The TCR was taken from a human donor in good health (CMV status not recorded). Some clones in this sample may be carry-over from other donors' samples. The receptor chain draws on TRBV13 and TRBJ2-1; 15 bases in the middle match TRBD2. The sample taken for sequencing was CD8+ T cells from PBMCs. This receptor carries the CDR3 CASSSTGTSGRSNEQFF. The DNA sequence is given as TGTGCCAGCAGCAGCACCGGGACTAGCGGGAGGAGCAATGAGCAGTTCTTC.